The source of this T cell receptor (beta chain) is a study of a mutant IDH1 vaccine in newly diagnosed glioma. Study background: Patients got radiotherapy, temozolomide, or both beforehand, and most got both.

Specified time point: baseline, week 1 (first vaccination visit). Stated treatment: pre-vaccination baseline after standard-of-care therapy. Profiled with immunoSEQ multiplex PCR; TCRdb holds only in-frame clones, not every one. The sample records around 87,000 clones, about four fifths being singletons. Germline loops: CDR1 LGHNA, CDR2 YSLEER. V was clipped by 3 bases and J by 3 bases; unmatched bases: 10. This CDR3 spans 17 amino acids. The origin of this receptor is a woman between 45 and 65 years old with glioma. This material consisted of PBMCs, taken from a glioma patient treated with radiotherapy, temozolomide or both. The chain recombines TRBV4-3 with TRBJ2-3; TRBD2 aligns across 9 bases. CDR3 in amino acids: CASSQTWSGGITDTQYF. The DNA of the CDR3 is TGCGCCAGCAGCCAGACCTGGAGCGGGGGGATTACAGATACGCAGTATTTT.